Each of the 25 T cell receptor beta chains below was sequenced from the same sample in a study of cytomegalovirus exposure and HLA in healthy donors. PCR amplification relied on 60 Vbeta primers (plus 13 Jbeta primers). Sequenced by immunoSEQ multiplex PCR; TCRdb stores in-frame clones only, minus some. The sample has a few hundred thousand clones; about 80% are singletons. The sequenced material came from PBMCs. The receptors were sampled from a woman aged 55-70 years in good health and CMV-seropositive.

This rearrangement joins TRBV1 to TRBJ2-3; no DNA check was done on the table's D call, TRBD2. TRBV1 has pseudogene status. The CDR3 is made up of 13 amino acids. The CDR3 spells CTSVRDSLDTQYF. In DNA, the CDR3 is TGCACCAGCGTCCGGGACTCCTTAGATACGCAGTATTTT.

The rearrangement uses TRBV7-6 and TRBJ2-2; no clear D gene. Germline CDR1 is SGHVS and CDR2 is FNYEAQ. V gave up 1 base and J gave up 5 bases, with 5 bases separating them. The CDR3 runs to 13 residues. CDR3 amino acids: CASSLGRTGELFF. The CDR3 DNA reads as TGTGCCAGCAGCTTAGGGAGAACCGGGGAGCTGTTTTTT.

The J gene is TRBJ1-1, the V gene TRBV2, with 9 bases aligning to TRBD1. Per germline, CDR1 SNHLY and CDR2 FYNNEI. V trimming: 2 bases; J trimming: 4 bases; junction bases outside the gene matches: 8. The CDR3 loop spans 16 amino acids. The CDR3, as DNA: TGTGCCAGCAGTGAAACGACAGGGGGATGGGGCACTGAAGCTTTCTTT. Amino acid sequence: CASSETTGGWGTEAFF.

The chain carries TRBV9 and TRBJ1-1; D is unresolved. From germline, CDR1 is SGDLS and CDR2 YYNGEE. This CDR3 has 14 amino acids. The V gene lost 0 bases and the J gene lost 3 bases, with 9 bases spanning the gap. CDR3 in DNA: TGTGCCAGCAGCGTAGAACCTTCGGACACTGAAGCTTTCTTT. Protein product: CASSVEPSDTEAFF. Full variable domain (rest looked up from reference TRBV9 and TRBJ1-1): DSGVTQTPKHLITATGQRVTLRCSPRSGDLSVYWYQQSLDQGLQFLIQYYNGEERAKGNILERFSAQQFPDLHSELNLSSLELGDSALYFCASSVEPSDTEAFFGQGTRLTVV.

The chain couples TRBV5-6 to TRBJ2-5; 10 bases are shared with TRBD2. The closer fit of TRBJ2-7 to the DNA end suggests the J call may be wrong. The CDR3 sequence is 15 residues long. The germline CDR1 and CDR2 sequences are SGHDT and YYEEEE. Here the CDR3 DNA reads TGTGCCAGCAGACCTAGCGGGAGCGCAACCTACGAGCAGTACTTC. The encoded protein is CASRPSGSATYEQYF.

This clone was recorded a few times. The V call is TRBV6-5, the J call TRBJ2-2; the D is unclear. The CDR3 is 14 amino acids. Germline CDR1 and CDR2: MNHEY and SVGAGI. The V and J ends lost 2 bases and 1 base respectively, with 5 bases between them. This CDR3 is CASSYKQNTGELFF. DNA for the CDR3: TGTGCCAGCAGTTACAAACAGAACACCGGGGAGCTGTTTTTT.

For the CDR3, the DNA is TGTGCCAGTACTCCCTATCAGGGGGGAAATCAGCCCCAGCATTTT. Translating it yields CASTPYQGGNQPQHF. The chain joins TRBV19 to TRBJ1-5, with TRBD1 matching over 7 bases. The CDR3 has 15 amino acids. Trimming cost V 7 bases and J 4 bases; bases outside gene matches: 10. Germline loops: CDR1 LNHDA, CDR2 SQIVND (reference sequence).

The genes are TRBV10-3 and TRBJ2-3; maybe TRBD2 (6 bases). The CDR3 extends over 15 amino acids. Germline CDR1 is ENHRY and CDR2 is SYGVKD. V was shortened by 10 bases and J by 2 bases, with 19 bases between the two germline ends. As DNA, the CDR3 is TGTGCCACCCGGGGCGGGGTCGGGGTCACAGATACGCAGTATTTT. It codes for CATRGGVGVTDTQYF.

The V and J genes are TRBV5-1 and TRBJ2-5, with 10 positions matching TRBD2. CDR1 is SGHRS, CDR2 YFSETQ, per germline. The CDR3 spans 17 residues. V lost 3 bases, J lost 5 bases, and 13 bases stayed unmatched. Here the CDR3 reads CASSYGNLAGVLETQYF. CDR3 nucleotides: TGCGCCAGCAGCTATGGCAATCTAGCGGGAGTGCTGGAGACCCAGTACTTC. Full variable domain (missing parts from reference TRBV5-1 and TRBJ2-5): KAGVTQTPRYLIKTRGQQVTLSCSPISGHRSVSWYQQTPGQGLQFLFEYFSETQRNKGNFPGRFSGRQFSNSRSEMNVSTLELGDSALYLCASSYGNLAGVLETQYFGPGTRLLVL.

This clone came up once. The chain uses TRBV7-7 and TRBJ2-1; unclear D gene. CDR1 is SSHAT and CDR2 is FNYEAQ in the germline V gene (reference sequence). The germline V and J ends were trimmed by 2 bases and 8 bases, with 16 bases remaining between them. The CDR3 consists of 15 residues. CDR3 DNA: TGTGCCAGCAGCTTAAGTGAGGCCTCTGGCCATGAGCAGTTCTTC. This sequence encodes CASSLSEASGHEQFF.

J is TRBJ1-5 and V is TRBV18; tentative D call: TRBD1 (6 bases). Trimming removed 5 bases from V and 7 bases from J, with 12 bases in between. Germline values: CDR1 KGHSH, CDR2 LQKENI. This CDR3 contains 13 residues. This CDR3 reads CASSADRRQPQHF. The CDR3 nucleotides are TGTGCCAGCTCAGCCGACAGGAGGCAGCCCCAGCATTTT.

This rearrangement joins TRBV5-1 to TRBJ1-3; maybe TRBD1 (6 bases). This CDR3 has 14 amino acids. Germline assignment: CDR1 SGHRS and CDR2 YFSETQ. The ends were cut back, 4 bases at V and 3 bases at J, with 11 bases in the middle. The CDR3 coding sequence is TGCGCCAGCAGCCCTACAGGGTTTGGAAACACCATATATTTT. Its translation is CASSPTGFGNTIYF.

The chain recombines TRBV28 with TRBJ1-2; 7 positions match TRBD1. CDR1 and CDR2 (germline): MDHEN, SYDVKM. CDR3 length equals 13 residues. The trim removed 5 bases at V and 8 bases at J, leaving 8 bases unmatched. The CDR3 DNA follows: TGTGCCAGCAGTATCGACAGGGTTGGCGGCTACACCTTC. Residues: CASSIDRVGGYTF.

This clone turned up a few times. The genes are TRBV5-1 and TRBJ1-2; possible D gene TRBD1, 5 bases. V was clipped by 0 bases and J by 3 bases, with 18 bases between them. The CDR3 totals 17 residues. CDR1 and CDR2 (germline): SGHRS, YFSETQ. The CDR3 reads CASSLEPSGRGDYGYTF. DNA of the CDR3: TGCGCCAGCAGCTTGGAACCTTCGGGGAGGGGTGACTATGGCTACACCTTC. Complete variable domain (other parts from reference TRBV5-1 and TRBJ1-2): KAGVTQTPRYLIKTRGQQVTLSCSPISGHRSVSWYQQTPGQGLQFLFEYFSETQRNKGNFPGRFSGRQFSNSRSEMNVSTLELGDSALYLCASSLEPSGRGDYGYTFGSGTRLTVV.

The chain has TRBV6-5 and TRBJ2-7, with TRBD1 identical over 9 bases. The trim removed 5 bases at V and 3 bases at J, leaving 2 bases unmatched. The CDR3 totals 13 residues. Germline assignment: CDR1 MNHEY and CDR2 SVGAGI. The DNA for the CDR3 is TGTGCCAGCAGTCTGGGACAGGGCTACGAGCAGTACTTC. Translating it yields CASSLGQGYEQYF.

The count of this clone is one. The chain couples TRBV19 to TRBJ1-4; D is uncertain. Germline V gene sequence: CDR1 LNHDA, CDR2 SQIVND (reference sequence). With 5 bases removed from V and 0 bases from J, the gap between germline ends came to 10 bases. This CDR3 region has 15 residues. CDR3: CASSFLVATNEKLFF. CDR3 nucleotide sequence: TGTGCCAGTAGTTTCCTAGTTGCAACTAATGAAAAACTGTTTTTT.

The genes are TRBV7-9 and TRBJ2-7; 11 bases match TRBD1. The CDR3 runs to 14 residues. Per germline, CDR1 SEHNR and CDR2 FQNEAQ (reference sequence). Trimming at V came to 4 bases and at J to 5 bases, leaving 4 bases not matched to a gene. CDR3 residues: CASSYGTGGDEQYF. The DNA of the CDR3 is TGTGCCAGCAGCTACGGGACAGGGGGTGACGAGCAGTACTTC.

V gene TRBV13 combines with J gene TRBJ2-7, with 8 nucleotides matching TRBD2. The CDR3 has 14 residues. The trim removed 4 bases at V and 3 bases at J, leaving 5 bases unmatched. Germline assignment: CDR1 PRHDT and CDR2 FYEKMQ (reference sequence). The CDR3 DNA sequence: TGTGCCAGCAGCTCGGGGACTAGGCACTACGAGCAGTACTTC. This gives the protein CASSSGTRHYEQYF.

The V call is TRBV6-4, the J call TRBJ1-5, with 9 bases lining up with TRBD1. Germline V gene lookup returns CDR1 MRHNA and CDR2 SNTAGT. The CDR3 has 14 residues. Trimming removed 6 bases from V and 6 bases from J; junction bases left unmatched: 6. CDR3 sequence (DNA): TGTGCCAGCAGGCCGGGACAGGGTGCTCAGCCCCAGCATTTT. It yields the protein CASRPGQGAQPQHF.

The chain uses TRBV5-1 and TRBJ1-6; D remains unclear. CDR1 and CDR2 (germline): SGHRS, YFSETQ. With 4 bases removed from V and 9 bases from J, the gap between germline ends came to 11 bases. CDR3 length: 13 amino acids. DNA of the CDR3: TGCGCCAGCAGCCCCGACTTGGCTTCACCCCTCCACTTT. As protein: CASSPDLASPLHF.

CDR3 DNA: TGCGCCAGCAGTCAAGCGCCGGGACTAGCGGGAGGCCCTAGCTCCTACAATGAGCAGTTCTTC. It codes for CASSQAPGLAGGPSSYNEQFF. This chain links TRBV23-1 with TRBJ2-1; 15 bases agree with TRBD2. TRBV23-1 is an ORF for which the function is uncertain. The CDR3 extends over 21 amino acids. With V trimmed by 2 bases and J by 0 bases, 11 bases remained unmatched.

Written as DNA, the CDR3 is TGTGCCAGCAGCTTAATCCCGCCGGTACTAGCGGGAGTGAGTGAGCAGTTCTTC. Translated, it gives CASSLIPPVLAGVSEQFF. V usage is TRBV7-6 and J usage is TRBJ2-1; TRBD2 agrees at 11 bases. J lost 9 bases, V lost 2 bases, and 15 bases had no gene match. This CDR3 is 18 amino acids long. CDR1 is SGHVS, CDR2 FNYEAQ, per germline. Filled out from reference TRBV7-6 and TRBJ2-1, the complete variable domain reads GAGVSQSPRYKVTKRGQDVALRCDPISGHVSLYWYRQALGQGPEFLTYFNYEAQQDKSGLPNDRFSAERPEGSISTLTIQRTEQRDSAMYRCASSLIPPVLAGVSEQFFGPGTRLTVL.

This clone was found a few times. This chain uses TRBV12-5 with TRBJ1-2; no firm D call. The CDR3 has 13 amino acids. Looked up from germline, CDR1 is LGHNT and CDR2 is FRNRAP. Trimming pared 6 bases from V and 3 bases from J, leaving 11 bases between. For the CDR3, the DNA is TGTGCTAGTGGCGTCCTGGCGGACTATGGCTACACCTTC. Its protein product is CASGVLADYGYTF.

The chain employs TRBV28 and TRBJ2-7; a possible D gene is TRBD2 (5 bases). Germline loops: CDR1 MDHEN, CDR2 SYDVKM. The CDR3 covers 14 residues. The V end lost 6 bases, the J end lost 0 bases, and 12 bases lay between the germline ends. In nucleotides, the CDR3 is TGTGCCAGCAGCCGCCTAGCAGACTCCTACGAGCAGTACTTC. Amino acid sequence: CASSRLADSYEQYF.

V usage is TRBV19 and J usage is TRBJ1-3; maybe TRBD1 (6 bases). Between the trimmed V and J ends, which lost 4 bases and 3 bases, there was a span of 16 bases. CDR1 is LNHDA, CDR2 SQIVND, per germline (reference sequence). The CDR3 is made up of 16 amino acids. The CDR3 sequence is CASSTRDTQRGNTIYF. In DNA, the CDR3 is TGTGCCAGTAGTACCCGGGACACCCAGCGTGGAAACACCATATATTTT.